This TCR beta chain was observed in a study of siplizumab effects on memory and regulatory T cells. Overall study findings and caveats: Unstimulated subset assignment was obtained for only a minor fraction of alloreactive clones.

This clone appeared a single time. Antigen: not known. TCR templates, some 93,000 per sample, were assayed. TCRdb's copy holds only in-frame clones and misses some; the assay was immunoSEQ multiplex PCR. Of tens of thousands of clones in the sample, approximately 88% were seen once. The CDR3 is 15 amino acids. V lost 5 bases and J lost 2, with 17 bases in between. The germline gives CDR1 SGHRS, CDR2 YFSETQ. Sequencing was done on a sample of Tregs sorted from blood. This TCR came from a human donor in good health. This chain uses TRBV5-1 with TRBJ2-7, with D unresolved. Here the CDR3 reads CASRPNPVGPYEQYF. The CDR3 bases are TGCGCCAGCAGACCAAATCCGGTGGGCCCCTACGAGCAGTACTTC.